The T cell receptor beta chain described here comes from a study of neurological immune-mediated disorders. Overall study findings and caveats: While HTLV-1-associated myelopathy showed the greatest TCR clonal expansion, multiple sclerosis showed the least, falling below healthy controls.

A total of 2 million PBMCs stored at -80 degrees C provided the unsorted libraries. It was by 5'RACE with 10-nucleotide random UMIs that the cDNA was made. The yield of each sequencing run was over 200 million TCR-beta sequences from 15-18 subjects. TCRdb processed the 5' RACE reads anew with MiXCR; each CDR3 protein has one entry. The sample lists under 60,000 distinct CDR3 sequences; over 15% were seen once. This CDR3 comprises 14 residues. Germline assignment: CDR1 LNHNV and CDR2 YYDKDF (reference sequence). V lost 0 bases, J lost 5 bases, and 10 bases lay in between. In this sample, this clonotype turned up many times. Its specificity is not known.

This TCR derives from a man in his 60s in good health. The source material was PBMCs. The chain has TRBV15 and TRBJ2-5; no clear D. The CDR3, as DNA: TGTGCCACCAGCAGAGATTCTAGGATCGAGACCCAGTACTTC. This codes for CATSRDSRIETQYF.